This T cell receptor (beta chain) was identified in a study of Graves' ophthalmopathy and Graves' hyperthyroidism. RNA transcripts were the source from which TCR beta CDR3 regions were amplified. After a first-round RT-PCR with HTBI primers, a second-round multiplex PCR was run. TCRdb re-called the multiplex PCR reads with MiXCR, one entry per CDR3 protein. The sample carries some 1.1 million distinct CDR3 sequences, about 38% recorded once. Study results and limitations: Discrimination between ophthalmopathy and stable hyperthyroidism by a 13-signature model showed 87.88% sensitivity and about 80% specificity.

The CDR3 is 12 residues long. V shed 8 bases and J shed 5 bases, with 13 bases lying between them. From germline, CDR1 is SNHLY and CDR2 FYNNEI. This clonotype showed up many times. Its specificity is not known. The receptor was derived from an adult man with Graves' hyperthyroidism. The chain uses TRBV2 and TRBJ2-7; a possible D gene is TRBD1 (5 bases). Source material: peripheral blood or thyroid tissue (not recorded which). The CDR3, as DNA: TGTGCCAGCGGCAGGGTCGTAAACGAGCAGTACTTC. Amino acids: CASGRVVNEQYF.